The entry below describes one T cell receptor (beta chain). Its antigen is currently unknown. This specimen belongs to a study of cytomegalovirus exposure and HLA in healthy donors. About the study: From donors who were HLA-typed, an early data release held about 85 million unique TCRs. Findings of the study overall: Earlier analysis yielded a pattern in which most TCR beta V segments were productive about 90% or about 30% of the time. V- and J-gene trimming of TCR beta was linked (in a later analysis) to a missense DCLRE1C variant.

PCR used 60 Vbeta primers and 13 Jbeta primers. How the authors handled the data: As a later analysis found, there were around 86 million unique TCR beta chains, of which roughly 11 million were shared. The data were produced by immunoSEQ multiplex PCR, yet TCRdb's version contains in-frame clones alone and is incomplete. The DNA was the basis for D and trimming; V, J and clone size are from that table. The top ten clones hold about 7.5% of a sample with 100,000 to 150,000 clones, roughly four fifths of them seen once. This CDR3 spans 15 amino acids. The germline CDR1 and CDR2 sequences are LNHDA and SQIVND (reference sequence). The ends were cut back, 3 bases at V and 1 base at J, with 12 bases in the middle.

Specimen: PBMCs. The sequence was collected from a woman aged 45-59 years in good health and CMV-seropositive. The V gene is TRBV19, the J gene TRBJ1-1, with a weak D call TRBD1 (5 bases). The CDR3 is CASSMGDTGNTEAFF. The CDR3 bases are TGTGCCAGTAGTATGGGTGATACAGGGAACACTGAAGCTTTCTTT.